This entry is about one T cell receptor beta chain. Antigen: not known. Researchers ran the PCR with 60 Vbeta and 13 Jbeta primers. In the study's own analysis: Tens of millions of unique TCR beta chains, some 10 million of them shared, were counted by a later analysis. Sequencing was performed with immunoSEQ multiplex PCR; in TCRdb, only in-frame clones are kept and a portion is missing. V and J calls and clone size follow that table, whereas D and trimming were derived from the DNA. The sample records some 120,000 clones, roughly 78% being singletons. The CDR3 loop spans 15 amino acids. Germline V CDR1 and CDR2: SGHNT, YYREEE (reference sequence). The V and J ends lost 0 bases and 8 bases respectively, with 17 bases between them. This entry is derived from a study of cytomegalovirus exposure and HLA in healthy donors. Study-level findings and limits: With later analysis, a missense DCLRE1C variant became linked to TCR beta V- and J-gene trimming.

The chain uses TRBV5-4 and TRBJ1-2; D remains ambiguous. Input material: PBMCs. The TCR comes from a man between 25 and 39 years old in good health and CMV-seronegative. CDR3 residues: CASSLGSGGAEGYTF. In DNA, the CDR3 is TGTGCCAGCAGCTTGGGCTCAGGTGGAGCGGAAGGCTACACCTTC.